The 4 T cell receptor beta chains listed next were all sequenced from one sample in a study of blood T cell repertoires in COVID-19. Repertoires were generated with immunoSEQ multiplex PCR, while TCRdb's copy carries only in-frame clones and drops some. The table shows 35,000 to 50,000 clones, with roughly 93% occurring only once. The specimen was peripheral blood. These receptors came from a man aged 45-65 years with active COVID-19.

V usage is TRBV27 and J usage is TRBJ2-7, with a weak D call TRBD1 (6 bases). V lost 8 bases and J lost 6, with 20 bases in between. The germline V gene encodes CDR1 MNHEY and CDR2 SMNVEV (reference sequence). This CDR3 region has 14 residues. CDR3 sequence: CASGEGTGRTEQYF. CDR3 sequence (DNA): TGTGCCAGCGGAGAGGGAACAGGGAGAACCGAGCAGTACTTC.

The CDR3 here is CASSPGLAGASSTDTQYF. The DNA for the CDR3 is TGTGCCAGCAGTCCAGGACTAGCGGGAGCATCTAGCACAGATACGCAGTATTTT. The chain has TRBV6-6 and TRBJ2-3; 13 nucleotides align to TRBD2. Trimming removed 5 bases from V and 0 bases from J; junction bases left unmatched: 8. Germline V gene sequence: CDR1 MNHNY, CDR2 SVGAGI (reference sequence). The CDR3 has 18 amino acids.

The genes are TRBV3-1 (or the pseudogene TRBV3-2) and TRBJ2-1; 10 nucleotides agree with TRBD2. Germline V gene lookup returns CDR1 LGHDT and CDR2 YNNKEL (reference sequence). CDR3 length equals 19 residues. Trimming removed 0 bases from V and 7 bases from J; junction bases left unmatched: 15. The CDR3 region is CASSQDRGILAGVGNEQFF. The CDR3 DNA reads TGTGCCAGCAGCCAAGATAGGGGAATTCTAGCGGGAGTTGGGAATGAGCAGTTCTTC.

The chain combines TRBV30 with TRBJ2-7; 7 bases line up with TRBD1. Per germline, CDR1 GTSNPN and CDR2 SVGIG (reference sequence). The CDR3 covers 12 residues. V was clipped by 5 bases and J by 3 bases; unmatched bases: 4. The CDR3 reads CAWEGQFYEQYF. The CDR3 coding sequence is TGTGCCTGGGAGGGACAGTTCTACGAGCAGTACTTC.